The sequence of this T cell receptor beta chain was determined in a study of T cell responses to AZD1222 COVID-19 vaccine. The V and J ends lost 3 bases and 9 bases respectively, with 19 bases between them. The CDR3 covers 15 residues. Germline values: CDR1 MNHEY, CDR2 SMNVEV (reference sequence). TCRdb's copy holds only in-frame clones and misses some; the assay was immunoSEQ multiplex PCR. This table has around 200,000 clones, about nine tenths appearing once. This receptor was identified in an adult in good health. The sample here was peripheral blood, taken on day 0 of AZD1222 vaccination. This rearrangement joins TRBV27 to TRBJ2-3, with TRBD1 as a possible D gene (5 bases). The CDR3 is CASSFTPAGPRTQYF. The CDR3, as DNA: TGTGCCAGCAGTTTCACCCCGGCAGGGCCTAGGACGCAGTATTTT.